This entry features one T cell receptor (beta chain) sequence. Trimming removed 4 bases at V and 10 bases at J, with 17 bases between. Per germline, CDR1 LGHDT and CDR2 YNNKEL (reference sequence). The CDR3 contains 15 residues. This sample is drawn from a study of blood T cell repertoires in COVID-19. The table came from immunoSEQ multiplex PCR; TCRdb's copy has only in-frame clones and leaves some out. The data hold about 42,000 clones, with about nine tenths observed a single time. The clonotype comes from a woman older than 75 in a cohort sampled during active or convalescent COVID-19. Sequencing input: peripheral blood. The V and J genes are TRBV3-1 (or the pseudogene TRBV3-2) and TRBJ1-6; possible D gene TRBD1, 5 bases. In DNA form, the CDR3 reads TGTGCCAGCAGCCGAATCAGGGAGGTTAAGTCACCCCTCCACTTT. Translation gives CASSRIREVKSPLHF.